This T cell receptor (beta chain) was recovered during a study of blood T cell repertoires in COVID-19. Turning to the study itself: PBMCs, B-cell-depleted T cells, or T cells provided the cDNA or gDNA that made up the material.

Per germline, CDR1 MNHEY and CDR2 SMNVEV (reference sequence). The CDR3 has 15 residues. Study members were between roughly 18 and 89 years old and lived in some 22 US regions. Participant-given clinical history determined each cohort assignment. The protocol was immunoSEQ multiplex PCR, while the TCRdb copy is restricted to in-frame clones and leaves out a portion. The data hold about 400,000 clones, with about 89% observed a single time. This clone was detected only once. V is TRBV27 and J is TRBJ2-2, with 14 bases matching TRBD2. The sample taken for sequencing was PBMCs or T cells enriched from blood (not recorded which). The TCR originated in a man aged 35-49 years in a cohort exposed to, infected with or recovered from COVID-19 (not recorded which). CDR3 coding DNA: TGTGCGACCGGGACTAGCGGGAGAGGGTCCGGGGAGCTGTTTTTT. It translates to CATGTSGRGSGELFF.